The next 11 T cell receptor beta chains were all read from a single sample in a study of blood T cell repertoires in COVID-19 (dated by TCRdb to 2018 to 2021). Library creation used the immunoSEQ multiplex PCR assay. TCRdb holds this immuneACCESS table with in-frame rearrangements only. Some clones are missing; in checked studies, unresolved V genes explain under half, and the rest has no known cause. The sample records 55,000 to 75,000 clones, 82% of which are singletons. Around 16% of the sample goes to the ten largest clones. Material: peripheral blood. The receptors originated from an elderly man with active COVID-19.

V and J are TRBV5-6 and TRBJ1-6; 8 bases align to TRBD1. CDR3 size: 14 residues. The J segment lost 10 bases and the V segment lost 6 bases, leaving 9 bases of the junction unmatched. The germline gives CDR1 SGHDT, CDR2 YYEEEE. Here the CDR3 reads CASNIQGVGSPLHF. In DNA form, the CDR3 reads TGTGCCAGCAACATACAGGGGGTGGGATCACCCCTCCACTTT. Combining the CDR3 with reference TRBV5-6 and TRBJ1-6 gives the whole variable domain DAGVTQSPTHLIKTRGQQVTLRCSPKSGHDTVSWYQQALGQGPQFIFQYYEEEERQRGNFPDRFSGHQFPNYSSELNVNALLLGDSALYLCASNIQGVGSPLHFGNGTRLTVT.

The table lists this clone with a count of one. The chain has TRBV7-2 and TRBJ2-1; D might be TRBD2 (6 bases). V lost 3 bases to trimming and J lost 0 bases, with 12 bases between them. Per germline, CDR1 SGHTA and CDR2 FQGNSA. The CDR3 contains 16 residues. CDR3 sequence reads: CASSFSGVSSYNEQFF. The CDR3 DNA sequence: TGTGCCAGCAGCTTTAGCGGAGTGAGCTCCTACAATGAGCAGTTCTTC.

J is TRBJ2-3 and V is TRBV11-2, with a possible D match to TRBD1 (5 bases). This CDR3 has 16 residues. The V gene lost 1 base and the J gene lost 0 bases, with 11 bases spanning the gap. CDR1 and CDR2 (germline): SGHAT, FQNNGV. The CDR3 protein is CASSLVQGVSTDTQYF. In DNA, the CDR3 is TGTGCCAGCAGCTTAGTGCAGGGCGTGAGCACAGATACGCAGTATTTT.

This CDR3 is CASSLIPGGELFF. The CDR3 DNA reads TGCGCCAGCAGCTTGATCCCGGGCGGGGAGCTGTTTTTT. V usage is TRBV5-1 and J usage is TRBJ2-2, with D unclear. The CDR3 covers 13 residues. Trimming stripped 1 base from V and 7 bases from J, with 8 bases between. Germline CDR1 is SGHRS and CDR2 is YFSETQ.

The rearrangement links TRBV2 to TRBJ2-1, with TRBD2 identical over 16 bases. This CDR3 is built from 16 residues. V was pared by 7 bases and J by 1 base, with 1 base of the junction left unmatched. Germline V gene lookup returns CDR1 SNHLY and CDR2 FYNNEI. Written as DNA, the CDR3 is TGTGCCAGCATGGGACTAGCGGGGGGGTCCTACAATGAGCAGTTCTTC. It encodes CASMGLAGGSYNEQFF.

The J gene is TRBJ2-7, the V gene TRBV19, with 10 bases fitting TRBD1. The CDR3 has 15 amino acids. Looked up from germline, CDR1 is LNHDA and CDR2 is SQIVND (reference sequence). V was pared by 6 bases and J by 2 bases, with 7 bases of the junction left unmatched. CDR3 nucleotides: TGTGCCAGTAGGCAGAAAGACAGGGGGCCCTACGAGCAGTACTTC. Its translation is CASRQKDRGPYEQYF.

This clone was seen more than once but under ten times. The chain uses TRBV14 and TRBJ1-1; D gene ambiguous. Germline V CDR1 and CDR2: SGHDN, FVKESK. Deletions cut 2 bases from V and 8 bases from J, with 9 bases between. CDR3 length: 12 amino acids. CDR3 sequence reads: CASSQYGPEAFF. CDR3 in DNA: TGTGCCAGCAGCCAATATGGCCCGGAAGCTTTCTTT. The full variable domain, its missing parts supplied by reference TRBV14 and TRBJ1-1, is EAGVTQFPSHSVIEKGQTVTLRCDPISGHDNLYWYRRVMGKEIKFLLHFVKESKQDESGMPNNRFLAERTGGTYSTLKVQPAELEDSGVYFCASSQYGPEAFFGQGTRLTVV.

The chain employs TRBV5-4 and TRBJ1-2; tentative D call: TRBD1 (5 bases). Trimming took off 0 bases at V and 4 bases at J, with 7 bases between the two ends. The CDR3 has 13 residues. In germline, CDR1 is SGHNT, CDR2 YYREEE (reference sequence). The CDR3: CASSLAGGYGYTF. Written as DNA, the CDR3 is TGTGCCAGCAGCTTGGCCGGGGGCTATGGCTACACCTTC.

The rearrangement uses TRBV6-1 and TRBJ1-1, with D uncertain. Per germline, CDR1 MNHNS and CDR2 SASEGT. Trimming removed 0 bases at V and 1 base at J, with 6 bases between. There are 14 residues in the CDR3. The CDR3 loop reads CASSEAGKNTEAFF. The CDR3 region has the DNA TGTGCCAGCAGTGAAGCTGGCAAGAACACTGAAGCTTTCTTT.

The V call is TRBV3-1 (or the pseudogene TRBV3-2), the J call TRBJ2-3; D possibly corresponds to TRBD2 (5 bases). V was cut by 2 bases and J by 0 bases, with 15 bases left in between. Germline lookup yields CDR1 LGHDT and CDR2 YNNKEL (reference sequence). The CDR3 length is 17 residues. CDR3: CASSQRAGGSSTDTQYF. In nucleotides, the CDR3 is TGTGCCAGCAGCCAAAGGGCGGGTGGATCTAGCACAGATACGCAGTATTTT.

This rearrangement joins TRBV10-3 to TRBJ2-3, with D perhaps matching TRBD2 (6 bases). The CDR3 has 14 amino acids. CDR1 is ENHRY and CDR2 is SYGVKD in the germline V gene. V lost 4 bases and J lost 1, with 9 bases in between. The CDR3 region is CAISGPSGTDTQYF. The CDR3 DNA sequence: TGTGCCATCAGTGGGCCTAGCGGCACAGATACGCAGTATTTT.